This T cell receptor (beta chain) originates from a study of blood T cells in healthy people across ages. General study results and limits: Getting older went along with TCR beta diversity per million T cells dropping roughly linearly.

Germline V CDR1 and CDR2: DFQATT, SNEGSKA (reference sequence). The V gene lost 7 bases and the J gene lost 0 bases, with 13 bases spanning the gap. The CDR3 is 14 residues long. In the case of this clonotype: Its antigen is unidentified.

The authors ran a second PCR of about 6 to 12 cycles using a sample-barcoded 5' primer and a J-beta primer mix. TCRdb used MiXCR to reprocess the 5' RACE reads, holding one entry per CDR3 protein. This table holds about 1.6 million distinct CDR3 sequences, roughly a third found once. The material sequenced was blood. The chain uses TRBV20-1 and TRBJ1-5, with a possible D match to TRBD1 (5 bases). This receptor was taken from a woman aged 30 to 39 in good health. DNA of the CDR3: TGCAGTGTGTTGACAGATTATAGCAATCAGCCCCAGCATTTT. Protein sequence: CSVLTDYSNQPQHF.